These T cell receptor beta chains were read from a single sample in a study of blood T cell repertoires in COVID-19. The repertoire was sequenced with immunoSEQ multiplex PCR; TCRdb's copy has only in-frame clones and lacks some. The sample lists 200,000 to 250,000 clones, almost 90% seen once, with 2.7% in the top ten. Sequencing input: peripheral blood. These receptors were obtained from a woman in her fifties or sixties with acute or convalescent COVID-19. Both conserved end residues are part of each CDR3. A D gene is named only where the DNA matches it firmly. Size is stated for part of the rows, as once, few or many counts, or as a class when the clone is expanded.

J gene	V gene	clone size	D gene	CDR3 DNA	CDR3 protein
TRBJ1-2	TRBV7-9	-	TRBD1	TGTGCCAGCAGCTTAGGCACAGGGGGAGACTATGGCTACACCTTC	CASSLGTGGDYGYTF
TRBJ2-1	TRBV24-1	-	TRBD2	TGTGCCACCAGTGGCGTGAGCGGGACTAGCGGGAACAATGAGCAGTTCTTC	CATSGVSGTSGNNEQFF
TRBJ1-6	TRBV19	-	TRBD1	TGTGCCAGTAGTATTCAGGGGGCGCCCTCACCCCTCCACTTT	CASSIQGAPSPLHF
TRBJ1-6	TRBV6-2/TRBV6-3	-	TRBD1	TGTGCCAGCAGTTACGGGCGACAGGGGATCACCTATAATTCACCCCTCCACTTT	CASSYGRQGITYNSPLHF
TRBJ1-4	TRBV6-5	-	-	TGTGCCAGCACAGGGACGGGGGGTGAAAAACTGTTTTTT	CASTGTGGEKLFF
TRBJ2-7	TRBV15	-	TRBD1	TGTGCCACCAGCGGACAGGGTTCCGCCTACGAGCAGTACTTC	CATSGQGSAYEQYF
TRBJ1-5	TRBV10-2	-	-	TGCGCCAGCAGTGAGGGACAGTCTGGCTATAGCAATCAGCCCCAGCATTTT	CASSEGQSGYSNQPQHF
TRBJ2-1	TRBV29-1	-	TRBD1	TGCAGTATTCTAGTACAGGGGGCTTACAATGAGCAGTTCTTC	CSILVQGAYNEQFF
TRBJ2-2	TRBV9	-	TRBD2	TGTGCCAGCAGCGTCACTCGGACTAGCGGGGAAAACACCGGGGAGCTGTTTTTT	CASSVTRTSGENTGELFF
TRBJ1-3	TRBV5-4	few	-	TGTGCCAGCAGCGGTGGATTCCGGGACACTACCACCCCCTCTGGAAACACCATATATTTT	CASSGGFRDTTTPSGNTIYF
TRBJ2-3	TRBV7-6	-	-	TGTGCCAGCAGCCGCGGTTGGCCAGCAGATACGCAGTATTTT	CASSRGWPADTQYF
TRBJ2-1	TRBV7-8	-	TRBD2	TGTGCCAGCAGCCCTAGCGGGAGGGCCTCCTACAATGAGCAGTTCTTC	CASSPSGRASYNEQFF
TRBJ1-1	TRBV6-1	-	-	TGTGCCAGCAGTGAACCCGGGAGGGGGACTGAAGCTTTCTTT	CASSEPGRGTEAFF
TRBJ2-6	TRBV30	-	-	TGTGCCTTGGAGTCAAATGCTGGGGCCAACGTCCTGACTTTC	CALESNAGANVLTF
TRBJ1-5	TRBV18	-	-	TGTGCCAGCTCACCCCCTGTGACAATCGGGATCCGGGGCAATCAGCCCCAGCATTTT	CASSPPVTIGIRGNQPQHF
TRBJ1-1	TRBV28	-	TRBD1	TGTGCCAGTCTAACAGGGGTGTTCCGGAAGGGTATGAACACTGAAGCTTTCTTT	CASLTGVFRKGMNTEAFF
TRBJ2-7	TRBV7-9	once	TRBD1	TGTGCCAGCAGCTCGCCGGACAGGGCCTACGAGCAGTACTTC	CASSSPDRAYEQYF
TRBJ2-7	TRBV28	-	-	TGTGCCAGTACTAGTGCAACCTACGAGCAGTACTTC	CASTSATYEQYF
TRBJ2-7	TRBV24-1	-	TRBD1	TGTGCCACCAACCGGAAGCAGAGAACCCCCGCCGGGACAGGGGGCTCCTACGAGCAGTACTTC	CATNRKQRTPAGTGGSYEQYF
TRBJ1-4	TRBV19	-	-	TGTGCCAGTAGTATGGGACTGATCAATGAAAAACTGTTTTTT	CASSMGLINEKLFF
TRBJ1-3	TRBV5-1	-	TRBD1	TGCGCCAGCAGCCCAGGGACAGCCGACTCTGGAAACACCATATATTTT	CASSPGTADSGNTIYF
TRBJ2-2	TRBV7-9	once	TRBD2	TGTGCCAGCAGCTTTCTAGCGGGGGGCACCGGGGAGCTGTTTTTT	CASSFLAGGTGELFF
TRBJ2-5	TRBV30	-	-	TGTGCCTGGGGCCGGGGTTTCGAAGGGGAGACCCAGTACTTC	CAWGRGFEGETQYF
TRBJ1-1	TRBV5-1	-	-	TGCGCCAGCAGCTTGGCCTGGGGGCCGAACACTGAAGCTTTCTTT	CASSLAWGPNTEAFF
TRBJ1-6	TRBV6-5	-	TRBD1	TGTGCCAGCAGTCCCACCCCAGGGGGCAGTTCACCCCTCCACTTT	CASSPTPGGSSPLHF
TRBJ1-4	TRBV3-1/TRBV3-2	-	TRBD1	TGTGCCAGCAGCCAGCGGACAGGCCTAAATGAAAAACTGTTTTTT	CASSQRTGLNEKLFF
TRBJ1-1	TRBV3-1/TRBV3-2	-	-	TGTGCCAGCAGCCAAACTGCCCGGAGGGGTGAAGCTTTCTTT	CASSQTARRGEAFF
TRBJ1-4	TRBV5-4	-	-	TGTGCCAGCAGCTACGCAGGGTCTAATGAAAAACTGTTTTTT	CASSYAGSNEKLFF
TRBJ1-2	TRBV3-1/TRBV3-2	-	-	TGTGCCAGCAGCCCGATAAGATCCTTCAGGGGCAGTTCCGGTTCTGGCTACACCTTC	CASSPIRSFRGSSGSGYTF
TRBJ1-5	TRBV7-2	-	TRBD1	TGTGCCAGCAGCCTTCGACAGGGGATTAAACCCCAGCATTTT	CASSLRQGIKPQHF
TRBJ2-2	TRBV18	-	-	TGTGCCAGCTCACCGCAGGCGCAGTCCGGGGAGCTGTTTTTT	CASSPQAQSGELFF
TRBJ1-1	TRBV28	-	TRBD1	TGTGCCAGCAGTATCCTTGGACAGGCAACTGAAGCTTTCTTT	CASSILGQATEAFF
TRBJ2-1	TRBV30	-	TRBD2	TGTGCCTGGAGCGCAATAGAGGGACTAGCGGAGGAAAATGAGCAGTTCTTC	CAWSAIEGLAEENEQFF
TRBJ2-5	TRBV29-1	once	TRBD1	TGCAGCGCCTGGGACAGGGGGCGTCGTGAGACCCAGTACTTC	CSAWDRGRRETQYF
TRBJ2-2	TRBV6-6	once	-	TGTGCCAGCAGCAAACAGGACCCGAACACCGGGGAGCTGTTTTTT	CASSKQDPNTGELFF
TRBJ2-7	TRBV4-3	-	-	TGCGCCAGCAGCCAAGATAACGAGCAGTACTTC	CASSQDNEQYF
TRBJ2-5	TRBV9	-	TRBD1	TGTGCCAGCAGCTCACGACAGGGAAAAGAGACCCAGTACTTC	CASSSRQGKETQYF
TRBJ2-5	TRBV5-1	-	TRBD1	TGCGCCAGCAGCACCCCGGACAGGGCGGGGGAGACCCAGTACTTC	CASSTPDRAGETQYF
TRBJ1-1	TRBV7-9	-	TRBD1	TGTGCCAGCAGCCCATTTGGGACAGGGAACACTGAAGCTTTCTTT	CASSPFGTGNTEAFF
TRBJ1-4	TRBV29-1	-	-	TGCAGCGGTGTGGGGGGGAATGAAAAACTGTTTTTT	CSGVGGNEKLFF
TRBJ1-1	TRBV6-6	-	TRBD1	TGTGCCAGCACCCCGGGACAGGGGAGAACTGAAGCTTTCTTT	CASTPGQGRTEAFF
TRBJ2-3	TRBV10-1	-	-	TGCGCCAGCAGTGATAGAGCAGGGGGCACAGATACGCAGTATTTT	CASSDRAGGTDTQYF
TRBJ2-2	TRBV7-8	few	TRBD1	TGTGCCAGCAGCCCTGGGGACAGGGAGGTAACCGGGGAGCTGTTTTTT	CASSPGDREVTGELFF
TRBJ1-2	TRBV18	-	TRBD1	TGTGCCAGCTCATCGACAGGGGCGACGGTCTATGGCTACACCTTC	CASSSTGATVYGYTF
TRBJ1-4	TRBV5-4	-	-	TGTGCCAGCAGCTTGGACCCCAGGGGTTCTAATGAAAAACTGTTTTTT	CASSLDPRGSNEKLFF